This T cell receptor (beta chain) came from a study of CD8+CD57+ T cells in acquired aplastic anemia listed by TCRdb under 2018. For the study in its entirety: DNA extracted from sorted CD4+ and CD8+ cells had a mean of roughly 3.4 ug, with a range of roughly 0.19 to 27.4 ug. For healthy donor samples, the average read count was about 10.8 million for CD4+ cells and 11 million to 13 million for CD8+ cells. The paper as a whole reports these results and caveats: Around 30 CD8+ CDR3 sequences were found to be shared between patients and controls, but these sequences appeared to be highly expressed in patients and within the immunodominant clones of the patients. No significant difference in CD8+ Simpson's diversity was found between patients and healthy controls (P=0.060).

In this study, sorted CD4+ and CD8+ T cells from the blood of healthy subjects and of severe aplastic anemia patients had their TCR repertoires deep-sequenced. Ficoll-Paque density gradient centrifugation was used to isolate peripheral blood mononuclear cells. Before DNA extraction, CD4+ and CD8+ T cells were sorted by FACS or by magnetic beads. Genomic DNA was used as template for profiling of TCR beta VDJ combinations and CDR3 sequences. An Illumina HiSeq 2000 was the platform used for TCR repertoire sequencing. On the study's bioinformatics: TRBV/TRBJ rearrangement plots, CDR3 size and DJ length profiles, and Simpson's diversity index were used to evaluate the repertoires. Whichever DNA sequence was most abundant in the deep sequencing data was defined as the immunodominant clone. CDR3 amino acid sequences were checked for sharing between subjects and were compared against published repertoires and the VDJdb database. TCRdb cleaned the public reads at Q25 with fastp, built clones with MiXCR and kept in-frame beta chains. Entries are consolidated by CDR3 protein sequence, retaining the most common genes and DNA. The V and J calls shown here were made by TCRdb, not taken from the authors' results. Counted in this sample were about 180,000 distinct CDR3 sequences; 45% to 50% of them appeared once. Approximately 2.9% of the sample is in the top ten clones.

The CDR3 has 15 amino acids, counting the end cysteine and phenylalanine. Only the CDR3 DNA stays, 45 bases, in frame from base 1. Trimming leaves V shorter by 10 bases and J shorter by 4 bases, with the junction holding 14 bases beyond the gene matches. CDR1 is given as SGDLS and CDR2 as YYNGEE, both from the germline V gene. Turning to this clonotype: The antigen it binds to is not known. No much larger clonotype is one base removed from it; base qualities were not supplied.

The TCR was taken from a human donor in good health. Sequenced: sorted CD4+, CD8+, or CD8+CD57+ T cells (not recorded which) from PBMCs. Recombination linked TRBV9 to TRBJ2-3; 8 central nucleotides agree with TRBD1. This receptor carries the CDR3 CASGAGQGGADTQYF. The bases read TGTGCCTCCGGGGCCGGACAGGGAGGAGCAGATACGCAGTATTTT.